This passage covers 29 T cell receptor beta chains from one sample sequenced in a study of human T cells and chemical hapten exposure. TCRdb processed the RACE reads anew with MiXCR; each CDR3 protein has one entry. The sample contains some 120,000 distinct CDR3 sequences, 9% to 10% of which appear only once. Time point noted: healthy volunteer bleed at 2 weeks. Before extraction, the whole blood was not fractionated, and total RNA was taken from it. Sequenced sample: whole blood. Receptor source: a male donor in good health. Some clones in this sample may be carry-over from other donors' samples.

The table lists this clonotype with many counts. The chain carries TRBV7-9 and TRBJ2-7, with a possible D match to TRBD2 (5 bases). CDR3 length: 14 residues. Looked up from germline, CDR1 is SEHNR and CDR2 is FQNEAQ (reference sequence). Trimming stripped 1 base from V and 5 bases from J, with 12 bases between. The CDR3 protein is CASSLELGGDEQYF. CDR3 nucleotide sequence: TGTGCCAGCAGCTTAGAGCTCGGAGGCGACGAGCAGTACTTC. Variable domain in full (rest from reference TRBV7-9 and TRBJ2-7): DTGVSQNPRHKITKRGQNVTFRCDPISEHNRLYWYRQTLGQGPEFLTYFQNEAQLEKSRLLSDRFSAERPKGSFSTLEIQRTEQGDSAMYLCASSLELGGDEQYFGPGTRLTVT.

This clonotype occurred a few times. The V call is TRBV29-1, the J call TRBJ2-3, with 10 bases lining up with TRBD2. CDR3 length equals 13 residues. Trimming took 4 bases from V and 4 from J; bases not matched to a gene: 2. The germline V gene has CDR1 SQVTM and CDR2 ANQGSEA. CDR3 coding DNA: TGCAGCGTTGCTGGACTAGCGGCAGATACGCAGTATTTT. It specifies CSVAGLAADTQYF.

The table lists this clonotype with a count of one. Since a much larger clone is just one base distant, this may be a read error. This chain links TRBV5-4 with TRBJ2-2; tentatively, D is TRBD1 (6 bases). The V gene's germline CDR1 is SGHNT and CDR2 YYREEE (reference sequence). V lost 3 bases and J 6 bases, leaving 18 bases between the germline ends. CDR3 size: 16 residues. This chain's CDR3 is CASSSRDKKSSGELFF. The CDR3 DNA reads as TGTGCCAGCAGCTCCCGGGACAAGAAATCGTCCGGGGAGCTGTTTTTT.

This clonotype was detected ten times or more. The chain links TRBV5-1 to TRBJ2-1; maybe TRBD2 (6 bases). CDR1 is SGHRS, CDR2 YFSETQ, per germline. Trimming removed 3 bases from V and 2 bases from J, with 9 bases in between. The length of the CDR3 is 14 residues. CDR3 in DNA: TGCGCCAGCAGCTGGGGCGGGACCTACAATGAGCAGTTCTTC. It codes for CASSWGGTYNEQFF.

This clonotype occurred a few times. The V call is TRBV6-5, the J call TRBJ2-1; D is uncertain. Germline-derived CDR1 and CDR2 are MNHEY and SVGAGI. This CDR3 spans 12 amino acids. V was cut by 3 bases and J by 5 bases, with 5 bases left in between. The CDR3 protein is CASSYGDNEQFF. CDR3 nucleotide sequence: TGTGCCAGCAGTTATGGGGACAATGAGCAGTTCTTC.

This clonotype was picked up many times. The chain couples TRBV2 to TRBJ2-7; 9 nucleotides agree with TRBD1. After removal of 0 bases from V and 3 bases from J, the junction contained 6 bases not matched to a gene. The CDR3 extends over 16 amino acids. Germline CDR1 reads SNHLY; CDR2 reads FYNNEI. The CDR3 region is CASSEAEWDRDYEQYF. CDR3 bases: TGTGCCAGCAGTGAAGCAGAGTGGGACAGGGACTACGAGCAGTACTTC.

This clonotype was seen at least ten times. The chain recombines TRBV6-5 with TRBJ2-3, with D hard to call. Germline V gives CDR1 MNHEY, CDR2 SVGAGI. The CDR3 covers 14 residues. The ends were cut back, 6 bases at V and 5 bases at J, with 15 bases in the middle. The CDR3 coding sequence is TGTGCCAGCAGAGTCTTTACACGAGAAGATACGCAGTATTTT. Encoded protein: CASRVFTREDTQYF.

There are a few counts of this clonotype. The V call is TRBV7-2, the J call TRBJ2-7; TRBD1 aligns across 9 bases. The junction had 11 bases not matched to a gene; V was cut back by 5 bases and J by 6 bases. CDR1 is SGHTA, CDR2 FQGNSA, per germline. The CDR3 extends over 15 amino acids. The DNA for the CDR3 is TGTGCCAGCAGCCCGGACAGGGGAATTCCCTCCGAGCAGTACTTC. This gives the protein CASSPDRGIPSEQYF.

At least ten counts were recorded for this clonotype. The J gene is TRBJ2-5, the V gene TRBV11-2, with TRBD2 identical over 7 bases. V lost 1 base to trimming and J lost 3 bases; unmatched junction nucleotides: 2. CDR1 is SGHAT and CDR2 is FQNNGV in the germline V gene. The CDR3 is 14 residues long. Here the CDR3 reads CASSLVGGEETQYF. CDR3 bases: TGTGCCAGCAGCTTAGTGGGGGGGGAAGAGACCCAGTACTTC.

This clonotype turned up a few times. The rearrangement joins TRBV13 to TRBJ2-3; TRBD2 agrees at 12 bases. CDR1 PRHDT and CDR2 FYEKMQ come from the germline V gene (reference sequence). The CDR3 spans 16 residues. The V segment lost 4 bases and the J segment 4 bases; nucleotides outside the gene matches: 6. The CDR3 spells CASSSRLAGEADTQYF. The CDR3, as DNA: TGTGCCAGCAGCTCGAGACTAGCGGGAGAAGCAGATACGCAGTATTTT.

This clonotype appeared a few times. The V and J genes are TRBV12-5 and TRBJ1-1, with 10 nucleotides matching TRBD1. Trimming removed 3 bases from V and 4 bases from J; junction bases left unmatched: 2. Germline V gives CDR1 LGHNT, CDR2 FRNRAP. The CDR3 covers 14 residues. The CDR3 loop reads CASGFGTGVTEAFF. CDR3 in DNA: TGTGCTAGTGGTTTCGGGACAGGGGTCACTGAAGCTTTCTTT.

There are many counts of this clonotype. The chain uses TRBV3-1 and TRBJ1-2; D gene ambiguous. Trimming shortened V by 3 bases and J by 0 bases, and 8 bases separated the two germline ends. The CDR3 is 14 residues long. Germline loops: CDR1 LGHDT, CDR2 YNNKEL (reference sequence). The CDR3 sequence is CASSQSEANYGYTF. For the CDR3, the DNA is TGTGCCAGCAGCCAGTCTGAAGCTAACTATGGCTACACCTTC.

The sample holds a few counts of this clonotype. The J gene is TRBJ1-5, the V gene TRBV19; a possible D gene is TRBD1 (6 bases). CDR1 LNHDA and CDR2 SQIVND come from the germline V gene (reference sequence). The CDR3 has 12 residues. Trimming pared 5 bases from V and 7 bases from J, leaving 9 bases between. The CDR3 loop reads CASSQGRQPQHF. Written as DNA, the CDR3 is TGTGCCAGTAGTCAGGGGAGACAGCCCCAGCATTTT. Full variable domain (missing parts from reference TRBV19 and TRBJ1-5): DGGITQSPKYLFRKEGQNVTLSCEQNLNHDAMYWYRQDPGQGLRLIYYSQIVNDFQKGDIAEGYSVSREKKESFPLTVTSAQKNPTAFYLCASSQGRQPQHFGDGTRLSIL.

This clonotype showed up just a few times. This chain links TRBV20-1 with TRBJ2-1; 10 positions match TRBD2. The CDR3 spans 17 residues. Germline V gene lookup returns CDR1 DFQATT and CDR2 SNEGSKA (reference sequence). Trimming took 0 bases from V and 8 from J; bases not matched to a gene: 13. CDR3 residues: CSARDPQLAGSIYEQFF. CDR3 nucleotides: TGCAGTGCTAGAGATCCCCAACTAGCGGGAAGTATCTATGAGCAGTTCTTC.

V and J are TRBV5-4 and TRBJ2-1; no clear D gene. The germline gives CDR1 SGHNT, CDR2 YYREEE (reference sequence). The V end lost 1 base, the J end lost 5 bases, and 7 bases lay between the germline ends. This CDR3 contains 13 residues. CDR3 bases: TGTGCCAGCAGCTTGTTTCTGAACAATGAGCAGTTCTTC. The encoded protein is CASSLFLNNEQFF.

The sample holds a few counts of this clonotype. V and J are TRBV30 and TRBJ2-1, with a tentative D call TRBD1 (6 bases). The CDR3 is 15 residues long. Germline V CDR1 and CDR2: GTSNPN, SVGIG (reference sequence). V was pared by 2 bases and J by 0 bases, with 11 bases between. Written as DNA, the CDR3 is TGTGCCTGGAGTCGGACAGTGAGCTCCTACAATGAGCAGTTCTTC. Protein product: CAWSRTVSSYNEQFF.

The chain carries TRBV18 and TRBJ1-2; D is unresolved. The CDR3 loop spans 11 amino acids. Germline CDR1 is KGHSH and CDR2 is LQKENI. Trimming removed 9 bases at V and 6 bases at J, with 11 bases between. CDR3 in DNA: TGTGCCAGGGGAGGAGTGGATGGCTACACCTTC. Translation: CARGGVDGYTF.

This clonotype was counted a few times. V gene TRBV29-1 combines with J gene TRBJ1-1; D is perhaps TRBD1 (6 bases). V was cut by 6 bases and J by 3 bases, with 14 bases left in between. Germline CDR1 SQVTM, CDR2 ANQGSEA. The CDR3 runs 13 residues. The CDR3 reads CSVQGREDTEAFF. CDR3 in DNA: TGCAGCGTACAGGGAAGGGAGGACACTGAAGCTTTCTTT.

This clonotype was detected only a few times. V and J are TRBV3-1 and TRBJ2-6; D may be TRBD2 (6 bases). Trimming cost V 0 bases and J 0 bases, with 12 bases left between them. Germline values: CDR1 LGHDT, CDR2 YNNKEL (reference sequence). The CDR3 is 18 residues long. CDR3 residues: CASSQDRRRASGANVLTF. As DNA, the CDR3 is TGTGCCAGCAGCCAAGATAGAAGGAGGGCCTCTGGGGCCAACGTCCTGACTTTC. Full variable domain (rest looked up from reference TRBV3-1 and TRBJ2-6): DTAVSQTPKYLVTQMGNDKSIKCEQNLGHDTMYWYKQDSKKFLKIMFSYNNKELIINETVPNRFSPKSPDKAHLNLHINSLELGDSAVYFCASSQDRRRASGANVLTFGAGSRLTVL.

This clonotype was counted a few times. The chain links TRBV29-1 to TRBJ2-1; 7 positions match TRBD2. CDR1 is SQVTM and CDR2 is ANQGSEA in the germline V gene. The V gene end was trimmed by 7 bases and the J gene end by 5 bases; junction bases not matched to a gene: 8. The CDR3 has 13 residues. CDR3 sequence: CSAGTGGDNEQFF. The CDR3 DNA sequence: TGCAGCGCCGGGACTGGGGGGGACAATGAGCAGTTCTTC.

This clonotype has at least ten counts. The rearrangement joins TRBV6-2 or TRBV6-3 to TRBJ1-1; D is unresolved. The CDR3 has 13 amino acids. The germline V and J ends were trimmed by 4 bases and 1 base, with 7 bases remaining between them. Per the germline V gene, CDR1 is MNHEY and CDR2 is SVGEGT. The CDR3 region is CASSSAGNTEAFF. DNA for the CDR3: TGTGCCAGCAGTTCGGCAGGGAACACTGAAGCTTTCTTT.

The chain joins TRBV12-3 or TRBV12-4 to TRBJ2-7; no clear D. The CDR3 consists of 12 residues. V was clipped by 6 bases and J by 7 bases, with 13 bases between them. The CDR3 nucleotides read TGTGCCAGCAGCCTTATTAGAAGTGAGCAGTACTTC. It yields the protein CASSLIRSEQYF.

This clonotype was counted at least ten times. This chain uses TRBV10-3 with TRBJ2-7; D is ambiguous. This CDR3 is 12 amino acids long. V was pared by 6 bases and J by 1 base, with 7 bases between. Germline loops: CDR1 ENHRY, CDR2 SYGVKD. CDR3 amino acids: CAIRDQSYEQYF. The DNA of the CDR3 is TGTGCCATCAGGGACCAATCCTACGAGCAGTACTTC.

This clonotype was counted ten times or more. The J gene is TRBJ1-6, the V gene TRBV19, with D possibly TRBD1 on 6 matching bases. This CDR3 comprises 13 residues. Between the trimmed V and J ends, which lost 6 bases and 6 bases, there was a span of 9 bases. Germline assignment: CDR1 LNHDA and CDR2 SQIVND (reference sequence). The CDR3 coding sequence is TGTGCCAGTAGGAGGACAGTTAATTCACCCCTCCACTTT. Amino acid sequence: CASRRTVNSPLHF. The variable domain in full, with the rest retrieved from reference TRBV19 and TRBJ1-6, is DGGITQSPKYLFRKEGQNVTLSCEQNLNHDAMYWYRQDPGQGLRLIYYSQIVNDFQKGDIAEGYSVSREKKESFPLTVTSAQKNPTAFYLCASRRTVNSPLHFGNGTRLTVT.

This clonotype was detected only a few times. The rearrangement links TRBV27 to TRBJ2-3, with 9 bases aligning to TRBD2. The CDR3 is 14 amino acids. Germline assignment: CDR1 MNHEY and CDR2 SMNVEV (reference sequence). J lost 3 bases, V lost 7 bases, and 5 bases had no gene match. In DNA form, the CDR3 reads TGTGCCAGCAACGGGGCGGGGGGGACAGATACGCAGTATTTT. This codes for CASNGAGGTDTQYF.

This clonotype was observed many times. CDR3 region: CSVESRLAGYNEQFF. The CDR3 DNA sequence: TGCAGCGTTGAGTCCCGACTAGCGGGCTACAATGAGCAGTTCTTC. The gene calls are TRBV29-1 and TRBJ2-1; the match to TRBD2 covers 10 bases. The junction had 5 bases not matched to a gene; V was cut back by 3 bases and J by 3 bases. There are 15 residues in the CDR3. Germline CDR1 is SQVTM and CDR2 is ANQGSEA.

The chain is built from TRBV5-1 and TRBJ2-7, with D tentatively TRBD2 (5 bases). Germline CDR1 and CDR2: SGHRS and YFSETQ. The V end lost 4 bases, the J end lost 2 bases, and 13 bases lay between the germline ends. The CDR3 is made up of 14 amino acids. The CDR3 DNA is TGCGCCAGCAGCCTGTTGAGGGTCCCCTACGAGCAGTACTTC. The encoded protein is CASSLLRVPYEQYF.

The sample holds many counts of this clonotype. CDR3 sequence reads: CASTVTGSRNEQYF. CDR3 DNA: TGTGCCAGCACAGTCACGGGGAGTAGAAACGAGCAGTACTTC. The rearrangement links TRBV5-6 to TRBJ2-7; perhaps TRBD2 as D (5 bases). The V end lost 6 bases, the J end lost 5 bases, and 18 bases lay between the germline ends. The CDR3 is 14 residues long. Looked up from germline, CDR1 is SGHDT and CDR2 is YYEEEE. The complete variable domain, with remaining parts taken from reference TRBV5-6 and TRBJ2-7, reads DAGVTQSPTHLIKTRGQQVTLRCSPKSGHDTVSWYQQALGQGPQFIFQYYEEEERQRGNFPDRFSGHQFPNYSSELNVNALLLGDSALYLCASTVTGSRNEQYFGPGTRLTVT.

This clonotype occurred many times. The genes are TRBV6-5 and TRBJ2-3, with 9 bases identical to TRBD1. Germline values: CDR1 MNHEY, CDR2 SVGAGI. J lost 4 bases, V lost 6 bases, and 8 bases had no gene match. CDR3 size: 15 residues. The CDR3 bases are TGTGCCAGCAGCCGGGGACAGGGTATATCAGATACGCAGTATTTT. Its protein is CASSRGQGISDTQYF.